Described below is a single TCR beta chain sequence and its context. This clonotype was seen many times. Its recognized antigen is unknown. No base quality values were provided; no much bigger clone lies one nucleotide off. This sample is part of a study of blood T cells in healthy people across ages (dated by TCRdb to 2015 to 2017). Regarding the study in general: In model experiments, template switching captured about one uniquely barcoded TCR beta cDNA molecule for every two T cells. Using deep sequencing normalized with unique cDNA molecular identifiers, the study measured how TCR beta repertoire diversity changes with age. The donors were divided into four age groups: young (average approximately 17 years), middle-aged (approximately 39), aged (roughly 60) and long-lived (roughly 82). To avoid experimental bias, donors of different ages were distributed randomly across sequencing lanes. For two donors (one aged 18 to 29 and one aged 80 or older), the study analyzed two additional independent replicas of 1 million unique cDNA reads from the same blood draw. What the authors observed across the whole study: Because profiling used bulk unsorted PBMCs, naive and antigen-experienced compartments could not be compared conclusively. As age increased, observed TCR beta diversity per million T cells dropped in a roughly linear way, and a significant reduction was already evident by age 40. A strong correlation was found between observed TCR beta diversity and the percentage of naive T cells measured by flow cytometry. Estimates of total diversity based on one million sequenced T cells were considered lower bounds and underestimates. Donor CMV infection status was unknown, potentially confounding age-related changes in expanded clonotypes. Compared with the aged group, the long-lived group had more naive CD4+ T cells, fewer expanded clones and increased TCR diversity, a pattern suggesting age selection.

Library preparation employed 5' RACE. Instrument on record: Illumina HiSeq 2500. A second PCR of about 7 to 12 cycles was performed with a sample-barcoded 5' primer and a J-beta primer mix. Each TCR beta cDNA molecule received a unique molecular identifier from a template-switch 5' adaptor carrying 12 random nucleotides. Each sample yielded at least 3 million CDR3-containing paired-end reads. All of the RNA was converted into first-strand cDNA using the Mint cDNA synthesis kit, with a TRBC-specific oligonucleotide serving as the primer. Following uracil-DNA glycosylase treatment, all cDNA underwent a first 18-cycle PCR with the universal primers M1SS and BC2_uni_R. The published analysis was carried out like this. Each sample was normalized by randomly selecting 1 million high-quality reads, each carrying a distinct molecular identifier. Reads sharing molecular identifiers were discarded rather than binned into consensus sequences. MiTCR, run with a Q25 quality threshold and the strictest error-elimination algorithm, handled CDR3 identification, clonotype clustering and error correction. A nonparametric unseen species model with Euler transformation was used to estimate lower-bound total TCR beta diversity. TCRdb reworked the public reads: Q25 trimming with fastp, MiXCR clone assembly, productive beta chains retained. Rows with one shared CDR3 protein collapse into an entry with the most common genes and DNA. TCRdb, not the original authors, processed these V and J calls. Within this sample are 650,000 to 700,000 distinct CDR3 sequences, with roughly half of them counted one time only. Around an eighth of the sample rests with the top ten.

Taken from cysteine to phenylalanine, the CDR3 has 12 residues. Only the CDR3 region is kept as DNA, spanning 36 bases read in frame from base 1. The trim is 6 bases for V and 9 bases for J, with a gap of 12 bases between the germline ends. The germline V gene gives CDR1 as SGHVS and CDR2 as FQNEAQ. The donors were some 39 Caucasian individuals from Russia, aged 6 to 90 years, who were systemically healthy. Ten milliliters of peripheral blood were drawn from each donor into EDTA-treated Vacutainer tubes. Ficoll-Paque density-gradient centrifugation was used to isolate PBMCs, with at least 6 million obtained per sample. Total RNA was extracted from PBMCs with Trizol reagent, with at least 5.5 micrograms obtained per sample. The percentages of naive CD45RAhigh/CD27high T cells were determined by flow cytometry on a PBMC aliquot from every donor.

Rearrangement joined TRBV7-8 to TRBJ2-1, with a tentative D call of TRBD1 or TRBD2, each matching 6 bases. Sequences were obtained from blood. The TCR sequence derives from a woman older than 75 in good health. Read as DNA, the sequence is TGTGCCAGCAGGCGGGACAATCCTGAGCAGTTCTTC. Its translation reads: CASRRDNPEQFF. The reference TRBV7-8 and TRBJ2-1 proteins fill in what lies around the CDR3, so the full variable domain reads GAGVSQSPRYKVAKRGQDVALRCDPISGHVSLFWYQQALGQGPEFLTYFQNEAQLDKSGLPSDRFFAERPEGSVSTLKIQRTQQEDSAVYLCASRRDNPEQFFGPGTRLTVL.